The 2 T cell receptor beta chains below come from one sample, sequenced in a study of chemoradiotherapy in HPV16-positive cancers. Assay used: immunoSEQ multiplex PCR; TCRdb lists only in-frame clones, some missing. The sample records more than 3,000 clones, around nine tenths being singletons. The source material was tumor tissue, sampled from a patient who underwent chemoradiotherapy. These receptors were taken from a human donor with HPV-associated anogenital cancer.

This sequence joins TRBV11-3 and TRBJ1-1, with D perhaps matching TRBD1 (5 bases). The V end lost 5 bases, the J end lost 9 bases, and 22 bases lay between the germline ends. The CDR3 runs to 15 residues. CDR1 is SGHNT and CDR2 is YENEEA in the germline V gene. DNA for the CDR3: TGTGCCAGCAGCCCGGGGGTGAGCCCCCTCAGGCAAGCTTTCTTT. The encoded protein is CASSPGVSPLRQAFF.

The chain couples TRBV5-8 to TRBJ2-3; D is uncertain. The CDR3 runs to 14 residues. Germline V gene sequence: CDR1 SGHTS, CDR2 YDEGEE. The V end lost 0 bases, the J end lost 4 bases, and 9 bases lay between the germline ends. The CDR3 loop reads CASSLDGFSDTQYF. CDR3 nucleotides: TGTGCCAGCAGCTTGGATGGGTTCTCAGATACGCAGTATTTT.